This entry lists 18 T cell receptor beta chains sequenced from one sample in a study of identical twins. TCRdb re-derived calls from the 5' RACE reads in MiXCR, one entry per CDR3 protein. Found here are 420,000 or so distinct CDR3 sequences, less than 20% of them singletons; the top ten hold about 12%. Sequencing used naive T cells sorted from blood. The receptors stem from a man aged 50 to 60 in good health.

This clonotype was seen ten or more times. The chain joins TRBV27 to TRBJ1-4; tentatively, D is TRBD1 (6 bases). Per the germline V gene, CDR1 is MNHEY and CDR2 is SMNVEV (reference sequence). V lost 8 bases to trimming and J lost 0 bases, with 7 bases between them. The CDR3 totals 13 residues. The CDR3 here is CASGTTTNEKLFF. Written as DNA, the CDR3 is TGTGCCAGCGGGACAACAACTAATGAAAAACTGTTTTTT.

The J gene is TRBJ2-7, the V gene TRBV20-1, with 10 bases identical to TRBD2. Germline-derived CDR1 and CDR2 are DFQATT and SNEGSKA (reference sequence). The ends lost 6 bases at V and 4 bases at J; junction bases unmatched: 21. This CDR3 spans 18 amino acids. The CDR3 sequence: CSAQANSGGRLSRYEQYF. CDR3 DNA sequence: TGCAGTGCCCAGGCCAATAGCGGGGGGCGATTGTCCCGATACGAGCAGTACTTC.

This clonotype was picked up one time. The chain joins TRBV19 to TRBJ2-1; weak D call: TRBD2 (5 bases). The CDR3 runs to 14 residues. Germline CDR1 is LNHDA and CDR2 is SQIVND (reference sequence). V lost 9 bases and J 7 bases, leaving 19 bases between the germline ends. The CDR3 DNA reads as TGTGCCAGCGGCAAGGCTAGGAGGAAAAATGAGCAGTTCTTC. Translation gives CASGKARRKNEQFF.

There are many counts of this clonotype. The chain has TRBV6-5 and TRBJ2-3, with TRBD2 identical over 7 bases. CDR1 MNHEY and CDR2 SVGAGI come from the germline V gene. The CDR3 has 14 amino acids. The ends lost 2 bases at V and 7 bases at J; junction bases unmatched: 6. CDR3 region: CASSYPGLGNTQYF. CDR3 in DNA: TGTGCCAGCAGTTACCCCGGACTAGGGAATACGCAGTATTTT.

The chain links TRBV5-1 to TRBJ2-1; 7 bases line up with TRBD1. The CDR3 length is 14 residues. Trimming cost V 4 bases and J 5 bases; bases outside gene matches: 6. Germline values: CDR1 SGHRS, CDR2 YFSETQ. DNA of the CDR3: TGCGCCAGCAGCACATGGACAGGCGACAATGAGCAGTTCTTC. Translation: CASSTWTGDNEQFF.

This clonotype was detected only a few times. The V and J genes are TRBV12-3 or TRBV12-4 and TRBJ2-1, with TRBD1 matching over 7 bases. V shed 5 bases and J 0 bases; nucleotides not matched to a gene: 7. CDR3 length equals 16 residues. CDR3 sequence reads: CASSPPGQISYNEQFF. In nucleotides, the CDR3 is TGTGCCAGCAGTCCACCGGGACAGATCTCCTACAATGAGCAGTTCTTC.

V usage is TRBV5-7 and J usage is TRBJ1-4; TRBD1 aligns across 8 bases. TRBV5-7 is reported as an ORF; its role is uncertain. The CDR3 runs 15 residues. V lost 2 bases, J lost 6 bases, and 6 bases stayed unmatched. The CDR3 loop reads CASSFARGRYEKLFF. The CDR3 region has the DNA TGTGCCAGCAGCTTCGCCAGGGGGCGTTATGAAAAACTGTTTTTT.

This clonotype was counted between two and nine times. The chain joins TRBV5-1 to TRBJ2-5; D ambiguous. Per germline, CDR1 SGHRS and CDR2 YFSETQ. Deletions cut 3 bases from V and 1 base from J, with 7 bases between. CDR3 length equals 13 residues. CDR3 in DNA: TGCGCCAGCAGCTATGAAGGCCAAGAGACCCAGTACTTC. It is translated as CASSYEGQETQYF.

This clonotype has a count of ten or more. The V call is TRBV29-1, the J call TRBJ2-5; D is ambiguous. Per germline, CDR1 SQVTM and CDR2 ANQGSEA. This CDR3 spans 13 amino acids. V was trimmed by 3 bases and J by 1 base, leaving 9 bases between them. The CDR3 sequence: CSVEGVRQETQYF. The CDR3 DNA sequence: TGCAGCGTTGAGGGCGTGCGCCAAGAGACCCAGTACTTC.

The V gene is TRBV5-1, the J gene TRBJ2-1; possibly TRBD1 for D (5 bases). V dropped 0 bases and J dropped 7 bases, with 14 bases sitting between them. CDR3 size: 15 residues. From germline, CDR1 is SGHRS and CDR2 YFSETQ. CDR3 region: CASSLGRSQGNEQFF. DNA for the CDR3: TGCGCCAGCAGCTTGGGACGTAGTCAGGGAAATGAGCAGTTCTTC.

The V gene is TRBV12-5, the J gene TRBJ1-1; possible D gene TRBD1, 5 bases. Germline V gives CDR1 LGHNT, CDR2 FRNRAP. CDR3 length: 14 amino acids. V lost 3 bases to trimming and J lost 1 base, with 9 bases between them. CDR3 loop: CASGLGVANTEAFF. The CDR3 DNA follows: TGTGCTAGTGGTTTAGGGGTCGCGAACACTGAAGCTTTCTTT.

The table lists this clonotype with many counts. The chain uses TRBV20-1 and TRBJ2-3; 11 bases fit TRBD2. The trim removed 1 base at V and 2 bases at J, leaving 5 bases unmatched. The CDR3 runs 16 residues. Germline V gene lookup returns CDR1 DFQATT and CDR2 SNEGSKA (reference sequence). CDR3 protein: CSARASGGTFTDTQYF. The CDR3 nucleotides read TGCAGTGCTAGAGCTAGCGGGGGGACTTTCACAGATACGCAGTATTTT.

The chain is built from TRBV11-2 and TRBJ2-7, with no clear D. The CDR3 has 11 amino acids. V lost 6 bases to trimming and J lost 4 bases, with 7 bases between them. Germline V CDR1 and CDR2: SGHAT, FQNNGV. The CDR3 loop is CASSQEYEQYF. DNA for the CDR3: TGTGCCAGCAGTCAAGAGTACGAGCAGTACTTC.

The CDR3: CASSELYAGETQYF. The CDR3 bases are TGCGCCAGCAGCGAACTCTACGCCGGAGAGACCCAGTACTTC. J is TRBJ2-5 and V is TRBV5-1; D is ambiguous. Germline V CDR1 and CDR2: SGHRS, YFSETQ. The V gene lost 4 bases and the J gene lost 4 bases, with 14 bases spanning the gap. CDR3 size: 14 residues.

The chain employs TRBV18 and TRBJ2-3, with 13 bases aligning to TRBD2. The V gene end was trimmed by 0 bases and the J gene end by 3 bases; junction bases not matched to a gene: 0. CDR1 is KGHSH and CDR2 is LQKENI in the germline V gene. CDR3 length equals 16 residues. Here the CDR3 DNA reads TGTGCCAGCTCACCACCGACTAGCGGGAGGACAGATACGCAGTATTTT. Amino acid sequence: CASSPPTSGRTDTQYF. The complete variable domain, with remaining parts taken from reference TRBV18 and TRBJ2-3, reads NAGVMQNPRHLVRRRGQEARLRCSPMKGHSHVYWYRQLPEEGLKFMVYLQKENIIDESGMPKERFSAEFPKEGPSILRIQQVVRGDSAAYFCASSPPTSGRTDTQYFGPGTRLTVL.

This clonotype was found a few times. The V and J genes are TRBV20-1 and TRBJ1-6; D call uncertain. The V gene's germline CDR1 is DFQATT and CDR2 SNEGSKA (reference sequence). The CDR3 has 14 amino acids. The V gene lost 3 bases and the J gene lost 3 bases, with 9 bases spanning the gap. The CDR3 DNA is TGCAGTGCTAGTCAGGAGAGCTATAATTCACCCCTCCACTTT. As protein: CSASQESYNSPLHF.

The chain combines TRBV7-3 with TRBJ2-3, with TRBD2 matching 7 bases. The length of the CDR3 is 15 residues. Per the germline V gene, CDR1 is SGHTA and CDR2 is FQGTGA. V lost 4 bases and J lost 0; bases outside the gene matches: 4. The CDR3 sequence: CASSSQAGSTDTQYF. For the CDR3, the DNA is TGTGCCAGCAGCTCACAAGCGGGGAGCACAGATACGCAGTATTTT.

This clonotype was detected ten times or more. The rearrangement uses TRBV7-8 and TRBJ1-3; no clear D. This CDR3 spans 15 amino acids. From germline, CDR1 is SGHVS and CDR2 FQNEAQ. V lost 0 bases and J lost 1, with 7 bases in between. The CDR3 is CASSLAKVSGNTIYF. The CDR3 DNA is TGTGCCAGCAGCTTAGCGAAGGTTTCTGGAAACACCATATATTTT.